This TCR beta chain was sequenced in a study of T cell changes during pregnancy in multiple sclerosis (dated 2019 in TCRdb). In the study overall: The study looked at changes in the T cell repertoire across pregnancy in women with multiple sclerosis.

Library preparation used the immunoSEQ multiplex PCR assay. TCRdb carries this immuneACCESS record with in-frame sequences only. Its versions omit some clonotypes, under half of them owing to an unresolved V gene in the studies checked, with the rest unexplained. Recorded for this sample are about 100,000 clones; 92% of them occurred a single time. The ten largest clones take up 1.9% of the sample. The CDR3 sequence holds 15 residues, the cysteine and phenylalanine included. Kept here is only the CDR3 DNA, which spans 45 bases and is read in frame from base 1. For CDR1 and CDR2, the germline V gene lists SGHRS and YFSETQ. From V the trimming removes 0 bases and from J it removes 6 bases, while the gene matches leave 3 bases of the junction unaccounted for. About this clone itself: It lacks a known antigen. No base quality values were provided; no much bigger clone lies one nucleotide off.

The specimen was peripheral blood, collected after pregnancy. The sequence was obtained from a female donor with multiple sclerosis, enrolled in a pregnancy study. The chain is encoded by TRBV5-1 joined to TRBJ2-2, with TRBD1 matching 9 junction bases. The CDR3 corresponds to CASSLGDRDAGELFF. Here is the DNA: TGCGCCAGCAGCTTGGGGGACAGGGATGCCGGGGAGCTGTTTTTT.